This T cell receptor beta chain is from a study of graft-versus-host responses after intestinal transplantation. Germline V CDR1 and CDR2: SEHNR, FQNEAQ (reference sequence). The junction had 1 base not matched to a gene; V was cut back by 4 bases and J by 1 base. The CDR3 runs 13 residues. On this clone itself: What it recognizes is unknown.

This table comes from immunoSEQ multiplex PCR, and its TCRdb copy is limited to in-frame clones, with some not included. The table lists 90,000 to 95,000 clones, about 93% of them singletons. The source is a human donor who received an intestinal transplant. This chain connects TRBV7-9 to TRBJ2-7; 7 positions match TRBD1. The material sequenced was unstimulated CD8+ T cells sorted from spleen or lymph node cells, taken before intestinal transplant. The CDR3 bases are TGTGCCAGCAGCTCACAGGGGTCCTACGAGCAGTACTTC. Its protein is CASSSQGSYEQYF.